This T cell receptor beta chain was retrieved from a study of shared clonotypes between healthy human individuals. Concerning this clone: No antigen is known for it.

V lost 6 bases, J lost 5 bases, and 19 bases lay in between. This CDR3 contains 15 residues. Per the germline V gene, CDR1 is MNHNS and CDR2 is SASEGT. Libraries were prepared by immunoSEQ multiplex PCR; TCRdb keeps only in-frame clonotypes and omits some of them. The sample includes about 2.2 million clones, around 93% seen only once; the top ten take 1.5% to 2%. The naive CD8 population came from CD45RO-negative cells selected for CCR7, without terminally differentiated effector memory CD45RA+ cells. General study findings and limits: Depth of sequencing was expected to influence donor clonotype sharing.

Sequencing input: naive CD8+ T cells from PBMCs. The source of this sequence is a man between 18 and 35 years old in good health. Some clones in this sample may be carry-over from other donors' samples. The V call is TRBV6-1, the J call TRBJ2-5; tentatively, D is TRBD1 or TRBD2 (5 bases each). The CDR3 DNA sequence: TGTGCCAGCAGCCCCCTGAGGGGTCCGTTCGAGACCCAGTACTTC. Amino acids: CASSPLRGPFETQYF.